A single sample is the source of the 19 T cell receptor beta chains below, sequenced in a study of blood T cells in healthy people across ages. It was with a sample-barcoded 5' primer and a J-beta primer mix that a second PCR of about 7 to 12 cycles was run. MiXCR, run by TCRdb on the 5' RACE reads, gives a single entry per CDR3 protein. The sample carries some 1.4 million distinct CDR3 sequences, around two fifths recorded once. What was sequenced was blood. The receptors originated from a young woman in good health.

This chain uses TRBV12-3 or TRBV12-4 with TRBJ2-1, with TRBD2 as a possible D gene (6 bases). The CDR3 is 15 amino acids. V was shortened by 3 bases and J by 2 bases, with 11 bases between the two germline ends. Here the CDR3 reads CASSFEGGTYNEQFF. CDR3 nucleotide sequence: TGTGCCAGCAGTTTTGAGGGAGGTACCTACAATGAGCAGTTCTTC.

Written as DNA, the CDR3 is TGTGCCAGCAGTTTTATTGCAAATGAGCAGTACTTC. Translation gives CASSFIANEQYF. This rearrangement joins TRBV12-3 or TRBV12-4 to TRBJ2-1, with D uncertain. The end of the DNA aligns better with TRBJ2-7, so the J call may be wrong. CDR3 length equals 12 residues.

The chain links TRBV11-2 to TRBJ2-1; possibly TRBD2 for D (6 bases). Germline CDR1 reads SGHAT; CDR2 reads FQNNGV. V was shortened by 7 bases and J by 7 bases, with 14 bases between the two germline ends. CDR3 length: 13 residues. CDR3 protein: CASIPWAGNEQFF. CDR3 in DNA: TGTGCCAGCATCCCTTGGGCGGGGAATGAGCAGTTCTTC.

The chain joins TRBV4-1 to TRBJ2-2; no clear D. Deletions cut 1 base from V and 9 bases from J, with 9 bases between. Germline V gives CDR1 MGHRA, CDR2 YSYEKL. The CDR3 spans 13 residues. The CDR3 here is CASSQVPDRELFF. In nucleotides, the CDR3 is TGCGCCAGCAGCCAAGTACCGGACCGGGAGCTGTTTTTT.

The genes are TRBV7-2 and TRBJ2-4; 12 bases are shared with TRBD2. The CDR3 totals 15 residues. V gave up 3 bases and J gave up 9 bases; unmatched junction bases: 6. CDR1 SGHTA and CDR2 FQGNSA come from the germline V gene. Here the CDR3 reads CASSLASGRESIQYF. Here the CDR3 DNA reads TGTGCCAGCAGCTTGGCTAGCGGGAGGGAGTCCATTCAGTACTTC.

CDR3 nucleotides: TGTGCCAGCAGTTTTCTAGGACAGACACAGCATTTT. Translated: CASSFLGQTQHF. V usage is TRBV27 and J usage is TRBJ1-5; D might be TRBD1 (6 bases). CDR1 is MNHEY and CDR2 is SMNVEV in the germline V gene (reference sequence). V lost 3 bases and J lost 13, with 13 bases in between. This CDR3 is 12 amino acids long.

This clonotype was found a few times. This chain links TRBV27 with TRBJ2-2; 7 bases are a match to TRBD2. The ends lost 2 bases at V and 6 bases at J; junction bases unmatched: 6. The CDR3 spans 15 residues. CDR1 and CDR2 (germline): MNHEY, SMNVEV (reference sequence). The CDR3: CASSLGPAGSGELFF. The CDR3 DNA sequence: TGTGCCAGCAGTTTAGGGCCAGCGGGATCCGGGGAGCTGTTTTTT.

The rearrangement links TRBV5-1 to TRBJ1-2, with D uncertain. The CDR3 sequence is 14 residues long. V was clipped by 0 bases and J by 6 bases, with 12 bases between them. Germline-derived CDR1 and CDR2 are SGHRS and YFSETQ. The CDR3 here is CASSLAEGYHGYTF. The CDR3, as DNA: TGCGCCAGCAGCTTGGCCGAGGGCTACCATGGCTACACCTTC.

This clonotype has a handful of counts. The chain is built from TRBV24-1 and TRBJ2-7; D uncertain. Germline loops: CDR1 KGHDR, CDR2 SFDVKD. The CDR3 has 12 residues. The V end was cut by 3 bases, the J end by 8 bases, with 10 bases between. The CDR3 here is CATSDLRPKQYF. The CDR3 DNA reads as TGTGCCACCAGTGATCTCCGCCCCAAGCAGTACTTC.

The chain combines TRBV7-9 with TRBJ2-3; the match to TRBD1 covers 8 bases. CDR3 size: 15 residues. Per germline, CDR1 SEHNR and CDR2 FQNEAQ (reference sequence). With V trimmed by 1 base and J by 5 bases, 5 bases remained unmatched. CDR3 residues: CASSLEDRVVDTQYF. CDR3 DNA: TGTGCCAGCAGCTTAGAGGACAGGGTAGTAGATACGCAGTATTTT.

V usage is TRBV20-1 and J usage is TRBJ2-1, with 8 bases identical to TRBD2. The germline V gene has CDR1 DFQATT and CDR2 SNEGSKA (reference sequence). The CDR3 loop spans 15 amino acids. J gave up 5 bases and V 5 bases, and 11 bases lay outside the gene matches. CDR3 sequence: CSAPRGGGIHNEQFF. The CDR3 region has the DNA TGCAGTGCTCCCCGGGGGGGCGGAATCCACAATGAGCAGTTCTTC.

This clonotype was observed a handful of times. This chain links TRBV18 with TRBJ2-3, with D maybe TRBD2 (6 bases). The length of the CDR3 is 15 residues. Trimming took 2 bases from V and 3 from J, leaving 12 bases between them. Germline CDR1 is KGHSH and CDR2 is LQKENI. CDR3: CASSPFGSQTDTQYF. For the CDR3, the DNA is TGTGCCAGCTCACCATTCGGGAGTCAGACAGATACGCAGTATTTT. The entire variable domain, with the rest obtained from reference TRBV18 and TRBJ2-3, is as follows: NAGVMQNPRHLVRRRGQEARLRCSPMKGHSHVYWYRQLPEEGLKFMVYLQKENIIDESGMPKERFSAEFPKEGPSILRIQQVVRGDSAAYFCASSPFGSQTDTQYFGPGTRLTVL.

A single count supports this clonotype. The CDR3 bases are TGCGCCAGCAGCTCCCCTACAGGGGGCCTCACAATGAACACTGAAGCTTTCTTT. Its protein is CASSSPTGGLTMNTEAFF. V is TRBV5-1 and J is TRBJ1-1; 9 positions agree with TRBD1. Germline-derived CDR1 and CDR2 are SGHRS and YFSETQ. J gave up 0 bases and V 3 bases, and 12 bases lay outside the gene matches. The CDR3 totals 18 residues.

The chain couples TRBV6-5 to TRBJ1-1; unclear D gene. V was shortened by 10 bases and J by 1 base, with 13 bases between the two germline ends. CDR3 size: 13 residues. Germline CDR1 reads MNHEY; CDR2 reads SVGAGI. CDR3 sequence reads: CATSGLRNTEAFF. The DNA for the CDR3 is TGTGCCACGTCCGGGCTACGGAACACTGAAGCTTTCTTT.

This clonotype was found a few times. This chain connects TRBV20-1 to TRBJ2-7, with D maybe TRBD2 (6 bases). Germline assignment: CDR1 DFQATT and CDR2 SNEGSKA (reference sequence). The CDR3 has 12 residues. The V end was cut by 4 bases, the J end by 2 bases, with 9 bases between. CDR3 sequence (DNA): TGCAGTGCTAAGACTAGTACCTACGAGCAGTACTTC. Protein sequence: CSAKTSTYEQYF.

This chain links TRBV27 with TRBJ1-5; TRBD1 matches at 9 bases. CDR3 length: 14 amino acids. CDR1 and CDR2 (germline): MNHEY, SMNVEV (reference sequence). The junction had 3 bases not matched to a gene; V was cut back by 3 bases and J by 6 bases. The CDR3 DNA is TGTGCCAGCAGTTTCGGGACAGGGCGTCAGCCCCAGCATTTT. It encodes CASSFGTGRQPQHF.

The chain combines TRBV13 with TRBJ2-1, with TRBD1 as a possible D gene (5 bases). CDR3 length: 14 residues. The germline V and J ends were trimmed by 0 bases and 10 bases, with 13 bases remaining between them. The germline V gene encodes CDR1 PRHDT and CDR2 FYEKMQ (reference sequence). Written as DNA, the CDR3 is TGTGCCAGCAGCTTAGGGGACAAGACCTACGAGCAGTTCTTC. This gives the protein CASSLGDKTYEQFF. Drawing the rest from reference TRBV13 and TRBJ2-1, the complete variable domain is AAGVIQSPRHLIKEKRETATLKCYPIPRHDTVYWYQQGPGQDPQFLISFYEKMQSDKGSIPDRFSAQQFSDYHSELNMSSLELGDSALYFCASSLGDKTYEQFFGPGTRLTVL.

This clonotype was observed at least ten times. CDR3 residues: CASSQVQLDYGYTF. CDR3 nucleotides: TGTGCCAGCAGCCAAGTTCAGTTGGACTATGGCTACACCTTC. The chain has TRBV4-2 and TRBJ1-2; no clear D. This CDR3 comprises 14 residues. V was shortened by 1 base and J by 3 bases, with 9 bases between the two germline ends. Germline V gene lookup returns CDR1 LGHNA and CDR2 YNFKEQ.

The rearrangement uses TRBV29-1 and TRBJ2-1; 8 bases are shared with TRBD2. Trimming took 7 bases from V and 2 from J; bases not matched to a gene: 1. In germline, CDR1 is SQVTM, CDR2 ANQGSEA. CDR3 length equals 12 residues. The CDR3 region is CSAGGAYNEQFF. The DNA for the CDR3 is TGCAGCGCGGGGGGGGCCTACAATGAGCAGTTCTTC.